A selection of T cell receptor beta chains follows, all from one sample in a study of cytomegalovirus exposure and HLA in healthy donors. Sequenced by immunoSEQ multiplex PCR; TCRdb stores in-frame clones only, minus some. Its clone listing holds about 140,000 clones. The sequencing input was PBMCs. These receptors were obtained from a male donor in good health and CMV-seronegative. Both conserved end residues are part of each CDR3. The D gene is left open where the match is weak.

CDR3 protein: CSVGTVETQYF
CDR3 DNA: TGCAGCGTCGGGACAGTAGAGACCCAGTACTTC
V gene: TRBV29-1
D gene: TRBD1
J gene: TRBJ2-5

CDR3 protein: CASSQQDTTYYGYTF
CDR3 DNA: TGCGCCAGCAGCCAACAGGACACTACGTACTATGGCTACACCTTC
V gene: TRBV4-1
D gene: .
J gene: TRBJ1-2

CDR3 protein: CASSIPLGASSTDTQYF
CDR3 DNA: TGTGCCAGCAGCATCCCTTTAGGAGCCTCTAGCACAGATACGCAGTATTTT
V gene: TRBV5-6
D gene: .
J gene: TRBJ2-3

CDR3 protein: CASSLGHSAEAFF
CDR3 DNA: TGTGCCAGCAGCCTCGGTCACTCGGCTGAAGCTTTCTTT
V gene: TRBV6-5
D gene: .
J gene: TRBJ1-1

CDR3 protein: CASSEDSQPETQYF
CDR3 DNA: TGTGCCAGCAGCGAGGACTCTCAACCCGAGACCCAGTACTTC
V gene: TRBV14
D gene: .
J gene: TRBJ2-5

CDR3 protein: CAITEGTEAFF
CDR3 DNA: TGTGCCATCACCGAGGGCACTGAAGCTTTCTTT
V gene: TRBV10-3
D gene: .
J gene: TRBJ1-1

CDR3 protein: CASSSPGHSYEQYF
CDR3 DNA: TGTGCCAGCAGCTCCCCGGGACACTCCTACGAGCAGTACTTC
V gene: TRBV5-8
D gene: .
J gene: TRBJ2-7

CDR3 protein: CASSQEGGRGAWSTGELFF
CDR3 DNA: TGCGCCAGCAGCCAAGAGGGGGGGCGGGGAGCGTGGAGCACCGGGGAGCTGTTTTTT
V gene: TRBV4-1
D gene: .
J gene: TRBJ2-2

CDR3 protein: CASSLERVSMDNEQFF
CDR3 DNA: TGCGCCAGCAGCTTGGAGCGCGTTTCTATGGACAATGAGCAGTTCTTC
V gene: TRBV5-1
D gene: .
J gene: TRBJ2-1

CDR3 protein: CASRGRAYEQYF
CDR3 DNA: TGTGCCAGCCGCGGCAGGGCCTACGAGCAGTACTTC
V gene: TRBV27
D gene: .
J gene: TRBJ2-7

CDR3 protein: CASSQTQGAGSPLHF
CDR3 DNA: TGCGCCAGCAGCCAGACACAGGGGGCTGGTTCACCCCTCCACTTT
V gene: TRBV4-3
D gene: TRBD1
J gene: TRBJ1-6

CDR3 protein: CATLSGGGLEQYF
CDR3 DNA: TGTGCCACGCTCTCAGGGGGCGGGTTGGAGCAGTACTTC
V gene: TRBV28
D gene: TRBD1
J gene: TRBJ2-7

CDR3 protein: CASSRVRNEKLFF
CDR3 DNA: TGTGCCAGCAGCCGAGTCCGAAATGAAAAACTGTTTTTT
V gene: TRBV2
D gene: .
J gene: TRBJ1-4

CDR3 protein: CASSPGQILEAFF
CDR3 DNA: TGTGCCAGCAGCCCTGGACAGATACTTGAAGCTTTCTTT
V gene: TRBV6-5
D gene: .
J gene: TRBJ1-1

CDR3 protein: CASSLQGNSPLHF
CDR3 DNA: TGCGCCAGCAGCTTACAGGGTAATTCACCCCTCCACTTT
V gene: TRBV5-1
D gene: .
J gene: TRBJ1-6

CDR3 protein: CASTMRLAGQESTDTQYF
CDR3 DNA: TGTGCCAGCACAATGAGACTAGCGGGGCAAGAGAGCACAGATACGCAGTATTTT
V gene: TRBV2
D gene: TRBD2
J gene: TRBJ2-3

CDR3 protein: CASSLGGGTDTQYF
CDR3 DNA: TGCGCCAGCAGCTTGGGAGGCGGCACAGATACGCAGTATTTT
V gene: TRBV5-1
D gene: .
J gene: TRBJ2-3

CDR3 protein: CASTNGRLSSYEQYF
CDR3 DNA: TGTGCCAGCACCAACGGTAGACTCAGCTCCTACGAGCAGTACTTC
V gene: TRBV6-1
D gene: .
J gene: TRBJ2-7

CDR3 protein: CASSPRARQTLTEAFF
CDR3 DNA: TGTGCCAGCAGCCCAAGGGCCCGACAGACACTCACTGAAGCTTTCTTT
V gene: TRBV5-6
D gene: .
J gene: TRBJ1-1

CDR3 protein: CASSENRVGYGYTF
CDR3 DNA: TGTGCCAGCAGCGAAAACAGGGTTGGCTATGGCTACACCTTC
V gene: TRBV11-1
D gene: .
J gene: TRBJ1-2

CDR3 protein: CASSYSRGDYEQYF
CDR3 DNA: TGTGCCAGCAGTTACTCCAGGGGAGACTACGAGCAGTACTTC
V gene: TRBV6-5
D gene: .
J gene: TRBJ2-7

CDR3 protein: CASTTESSGNTIYF
CDR3 DNA: TGTGCCTCCACGACAGAAAGCTCTGGAAACACCATATATTTT
V gene: TRBV30
D gene: .
J gene: TRBJ1-3

CDR3 protein: CASSGQGAGTGELFF
CDR3 DNA: TGTGCTAGCAGCGGACAGGGGGCCGGCACCGGGGAGCTGTTTTTT
V gene: TRBV7-7
D gene: TRBD1
J gene: TRBJ2-2

CDR3 protein: CASRPGRLENTEAFF
CDR3 DNA: TGTGCCAGTAGACCCGGTCGATTAGAGAACACTGAAGCTTTCTTT
V gene: TRBV19
D gene: .
J gene: TRBJ1-1

CDR3 protein: CSARLGDLQFF
CDR3 DNA: TGCAGTGCTAGGCTAGGGGATTTGCAGTTCTTC
V gene: TRBV20-1
D gene: .
J gene: TRBJ2-1

CDR3 protein: CASSHTTGGRSGEAFF
CDR3 DNA: TGCGCCAGCAGCCATACGACAGGGGGTAGGTCCGGTGAAGCTTTCTTT
V gene: TRBV4-3
D gene: TRBD1
J gene: TRBJ1-1

CDR3 protein: CASSQEAAPNEQFF
CDR3 DNA: TGTGCCAGCAGCCAGGAGGCCGCTCCAAATGAGCAGTTCTTC
V gene: TRBV4-2
D gene: .
J gene: TRBJ2-1

CDR3 protein: CASSTQGGNTEAFF
CDR3 DNA: TGCGCCAGCAGCACACAGGGGGGCAACACTGAAGCTTTCTTT
V gene: TRBV5-1
D gene: TRBD1
J gene: TRBJ1-1

CDR3 protein: CASSYRRSVDEQYF
CDR3 DNA: TGTGCCAGCAGTTACAGGAGGTCGGTCGACGAGCAGTACTTC
V gene: TRBV6-5
D gene: .
J gene: TRBJ2-7

CDR3 protein: CASSYTGGITYEQYF
CDR3 DNA: TGTGCCAGCAGCTATACAGGGGGAATTACCTACGAGCAGTACTTC
V gene: TRBV5-4
D gene: TRBD1
J gene: TRBJ2-7

CDR3 protein: CAWRSQGLSTEAFF
CDR3 DNA: TGTGCCTGGAGGTCGCAGGGCCTGAGTACTGAAGCTTTCTTT
V gene: TRBV30
D gene: .
J gene: TRBJ1-1

CDR3 protein: CAWTYGQGASAFF
CDR3 DNA: TGTGCCTGGACCTATGGACAGGGGGCGTCAGCTTTCTTT
V gene: TRBV30
D gene: TRBD1
J gene: TRBJ1-1

CDR3 protein: CAIISSGDTQYF
CDR3 DNA: TGTGCCATCATTAGTAGCGGAGATACGCAGTATTTT
V gene: TRBV10-3
D gene: .
J gene: TRBJ2-3

CDR3 protein: CASSYSLQGSLYEQYF
CDR3 DNA: TGTGCCAGCAGTTACTCGTTACAGGGATCCCTCTACGAGCAGTACTTC
V gene: TRBV6-5
D gene: .
J gene: TRBJ2-7

CDR3 protein: CASSLSWGSGYEQYF
CDR3 DNA: TGCGCCAGCAGCTTGAGTTGGGGTAGCGGCTACGAGCAGTACTTC
V gene: TRBV5-1
D gene: .
J gene: TRBJ2-7

CDR3 protein: CASLRTDRGKEYEQYF
CDR3 DNA: TGTGCCAGCCTTCGGACGGACAGGGGGAAGGAGTACGAGCAGTACTTC
V gene: TRBV2
D gene: TRBD1
J gene: TRBJ2-7

CDR3 protein: CASSTTAAEAFF
CDR3 DNA: TGTGCCAGCTCAACCACAGCCGCTGAAGCTTTCTTT
V gene: TRBV18
D gene: .
J gene: TRBJ1-1

CDR3 protein: CASSEGQGRTDTQYF
CDR3 DNA: TGTGCCAGCAGTGAAGGACAGGGAAGAACAGATACGCAGTATTTT
V gene: TRBV6-1
D gene: TRBD1
J gene: TRBJ2-3

CDR3 protein: CASSRDRGNSPLHF
CDR3 DNA: TGTGCCAGCAGCCGAGACAGGGGAAATTCACCCCTCCACTTT
V gene: TRBV6-6
D gene: TRBD1
J gene: TRBJ1-6

CDR3 protein: CASSFDPAGGPFGEQFF
CDR3 DNA: TGTGCCAGCAGCTTCGACCCAGCGGGGGGGCCTTTCGGTGAGCAGTTCTTC
V gene: TRBV7-2
D gene: TRBD2
J gene: TRBJ2-1

CDR3 protein: CAWRSLAGGYGELFF
CDR3 DNA: TGTGCCTGGAGAAGCCTAGCGGGAGGGTACGGGGAGCTGTTTTTT
V gene: TRBV30
D gene: TRBD2
J gene: TRBJ2-2

CDR3 protein: CASSPPGLTYEQYF
CDR3 DNA: TGTGCCAGCTCACCGCCGGGACTCACCTACGAGCAGTACTTC
V gene: TRBV18
D gene: .
J gene: TRBJ2-7

CDR3 protein: CASSEGGRVNSPLHF
CDR3 DNA: TGTGCCAGCAGTGAAGGTGGCAGGGTGAACTCACCCCTCCACTTT
V gene: TRBV2
D gene: .
J gene: TRBJ1-6

CDR3 protein: CASSLLLAGGREQYF
CDR3 DNA: TGCGCCAGCAGCTTGCTACTAGCGGGGGGGCGTGAGCAGTACTTC
V gene: TRBV5-1
D gene: TRBD2
J gene: TRBJ2-7

CDR3 protein: CASSPPRGGYTF
CDR3 DNA: TGTGCCAGCAGTCCCCCCCGAGGTGGCTACACCTTC
V gene: TRBV27
D gene: .
J gene: TRBJ1-2

CDR3 protein: CASSFEVGNQPQHF
CDR3 DNA: TGTGCCAGCAGCTTTGAGGTCGGGAATCAGCCCCAGCATTTT
V gene: TRBV7-2
D gene: .
J gene: TRBJ1-5

CDR3 protein: CASSQEIPGASYGYGYTF
CDR3 DNA: TGTGCCAGCAGCCAAGAGATACCAGGGGCAAGTTACGGCTATGGCTACACCTTC
V gene: TRBV4-2
D gene: .
J gene: TRBJ1-2

CDR3 protein: CASSPGALRTEAFF
CDR3 DNA: TGTGCCAGCTCACCAGGGGCCTTGAGGACTGAAGCTTTCTTT
V gene: TRBV18
D gene: .
J gene: TRBJ1-1

CDR3 protein: CASRSGQVQTGANVLTF
CDR3 DNA: TGTGCCAGTAGGTCGGGACAGGTGCAGACTGGGGCCAACGTCCTGACTTTC
V gene: TRBV19
D gene: TRBD1
J gene: TRBJ2-6

CDR3 protein: CASGPNDYGYTF
CDR3 DNA: TGTGCCAGCGGGCCCAATGACTATGGCTACACCTTC
V gene: TRBV28
D gene: .
J gene: TRBJ1-2

CDR3 protein: CASSEPGAGFGYTF
CDR3 DNA: TGTGCCAGCAGTGAACCAGGGGCAGGGTTTGGCTACACCTTC
V gene: TRBV2
D gene: .
J gene: TRBJ1-2

CDR3 protein: CASSSTGLVTFF
CDR3 DNA: TGTGCCAGCAGCTCGACAGGGCTTGTGACTTTCTTT
V gene: TRBV11-1
D gene: TRBD1
J gene: TRBJ1-1

CDR3 protein: CASSEGWRRNEQFF
CDR3 DNA: TGTGCCAGCAGTGAAGGGTGGCGGAGGAATGAGCAGTTCTTC
V gene: TRBV2
D gene: .
J gene: TRBJ2-1

CDR3 protein: CATSRDLSLITGELFF
CDR3 DNA: TGTGCCACCAGCAGAGATCTAAGCTTGATCACCGGGGAGCTGTTTTTT
V gene: TRBV15
D gene: .
J gene: TRBJ2-2

CDR3 protein: CASSPYQGSNYGYTF
CDR3 DNA: TGTGCCAGCAGTCCATACCAGGGGTCTAACTATGGCTACACCTTC
V gene: TRBV6-1
D gene: .
J gene: TRBJ1-2